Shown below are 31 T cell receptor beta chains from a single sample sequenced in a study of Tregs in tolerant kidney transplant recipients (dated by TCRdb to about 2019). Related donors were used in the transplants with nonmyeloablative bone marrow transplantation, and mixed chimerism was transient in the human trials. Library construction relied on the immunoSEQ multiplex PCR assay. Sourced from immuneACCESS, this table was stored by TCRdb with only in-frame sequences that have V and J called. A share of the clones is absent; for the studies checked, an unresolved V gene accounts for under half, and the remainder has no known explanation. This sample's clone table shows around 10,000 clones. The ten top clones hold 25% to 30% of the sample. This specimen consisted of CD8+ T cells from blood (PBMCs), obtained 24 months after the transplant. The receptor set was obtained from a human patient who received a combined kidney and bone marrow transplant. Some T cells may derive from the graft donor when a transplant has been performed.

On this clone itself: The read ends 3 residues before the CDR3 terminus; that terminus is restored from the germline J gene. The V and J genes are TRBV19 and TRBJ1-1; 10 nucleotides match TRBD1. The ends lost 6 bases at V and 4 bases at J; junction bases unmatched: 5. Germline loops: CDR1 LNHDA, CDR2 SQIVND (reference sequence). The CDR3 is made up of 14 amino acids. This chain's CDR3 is CASSAGTGVTEAFF. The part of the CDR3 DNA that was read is TGTGCCAGTAGCGCCGGGACAGGGGTCACTGAA.

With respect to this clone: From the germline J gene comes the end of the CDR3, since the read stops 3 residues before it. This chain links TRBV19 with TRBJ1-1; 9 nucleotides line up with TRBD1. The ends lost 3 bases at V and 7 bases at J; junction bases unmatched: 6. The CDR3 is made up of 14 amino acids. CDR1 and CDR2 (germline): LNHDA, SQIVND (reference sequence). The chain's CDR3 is CASSIGQGTVEAFF. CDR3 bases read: TGTGCCAGTAGTATCGGACAGGGGACGGTTGAA.

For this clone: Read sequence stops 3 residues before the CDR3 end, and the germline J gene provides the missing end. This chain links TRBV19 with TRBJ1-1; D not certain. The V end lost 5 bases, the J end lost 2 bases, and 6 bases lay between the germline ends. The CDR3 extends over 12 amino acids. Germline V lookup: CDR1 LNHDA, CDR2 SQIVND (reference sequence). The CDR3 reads CASSYTNTEAFF. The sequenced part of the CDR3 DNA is TGTGCCAGTAGTTATACAAACACTGAA.

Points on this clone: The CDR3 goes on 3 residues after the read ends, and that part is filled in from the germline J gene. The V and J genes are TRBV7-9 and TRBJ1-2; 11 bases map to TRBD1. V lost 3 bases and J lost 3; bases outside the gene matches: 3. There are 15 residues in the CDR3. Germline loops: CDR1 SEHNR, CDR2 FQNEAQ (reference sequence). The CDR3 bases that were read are TGTGCCAGCAGCTTCGGACAGGGGGCAGACTATGGC. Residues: CASSFGQGADYG. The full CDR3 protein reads CASSFGQGADYGYTF.

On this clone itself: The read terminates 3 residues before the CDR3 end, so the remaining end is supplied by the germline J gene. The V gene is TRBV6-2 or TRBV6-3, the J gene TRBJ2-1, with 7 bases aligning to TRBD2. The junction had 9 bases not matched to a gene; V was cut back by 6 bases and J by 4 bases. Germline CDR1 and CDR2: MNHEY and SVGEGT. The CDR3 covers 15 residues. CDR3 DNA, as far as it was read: TGTGCCAGCAGCAGGGAGGGAGGGTGGTACAATGAG. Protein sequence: CASSREGGWYNE. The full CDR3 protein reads CASSREGGWYNEQFF.

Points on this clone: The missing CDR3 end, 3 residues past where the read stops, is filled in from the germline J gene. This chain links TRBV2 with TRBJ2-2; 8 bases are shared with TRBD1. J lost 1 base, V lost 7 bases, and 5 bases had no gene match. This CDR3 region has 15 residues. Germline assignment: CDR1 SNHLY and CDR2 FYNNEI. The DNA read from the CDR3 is TGTGCCAGCACCCGAGGGACAGGGAACACCGGGGAG. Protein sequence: CASTRGTGNTGE. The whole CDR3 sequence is CASTRGTGNTGELFF.

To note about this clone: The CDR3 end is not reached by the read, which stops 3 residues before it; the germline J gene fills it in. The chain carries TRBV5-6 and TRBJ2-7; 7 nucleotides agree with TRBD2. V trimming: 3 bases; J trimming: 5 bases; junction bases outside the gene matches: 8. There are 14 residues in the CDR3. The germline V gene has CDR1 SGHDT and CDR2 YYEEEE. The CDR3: CASSWSLAVDEQYF. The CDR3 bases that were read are TGTGCCAGCAGCTGGAGTCTAGCGGTGGACGAG.

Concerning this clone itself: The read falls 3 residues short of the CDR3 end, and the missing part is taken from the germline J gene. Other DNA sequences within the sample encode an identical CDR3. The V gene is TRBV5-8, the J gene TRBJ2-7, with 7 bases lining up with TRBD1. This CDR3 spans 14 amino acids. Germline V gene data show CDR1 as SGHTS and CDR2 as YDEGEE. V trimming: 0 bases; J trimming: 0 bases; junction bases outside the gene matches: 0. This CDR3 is CASSLGDSSYEQYF. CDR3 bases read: TGTGCCAGCAGCTTGGGGGACAGCTCCTACGAG.

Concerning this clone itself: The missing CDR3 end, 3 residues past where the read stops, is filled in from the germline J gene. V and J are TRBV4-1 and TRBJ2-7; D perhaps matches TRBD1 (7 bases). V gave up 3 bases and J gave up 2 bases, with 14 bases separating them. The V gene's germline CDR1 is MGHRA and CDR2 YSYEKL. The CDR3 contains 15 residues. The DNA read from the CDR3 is TGCGCCAGCAGCCATGGGGGGCAGGGGGCCTACGAG. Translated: CASSHGGQGAYE. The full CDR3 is CASSHGGQGAYEQYF.

The CDR3 loop is CSVDTPPLTSTDTQYF. Partial CDR3 DNA: TGCAGCGTTGACACGCCGCCTCTCACTAGCACAGATACG. The chain carries TRBV29-1 and TRBJ2-3; D not certain. Read coverage stops 3 residues before the CDR3 terminus; the germline J gene supplies the remainder. The germline V gene has CDR1 SQVTM and CDR2 ANQGSEA. The CDR3 extends over 16 amino acids. The ends were cut back, 3 bases at V and 0 bases at J, with 16 bases in the middle.

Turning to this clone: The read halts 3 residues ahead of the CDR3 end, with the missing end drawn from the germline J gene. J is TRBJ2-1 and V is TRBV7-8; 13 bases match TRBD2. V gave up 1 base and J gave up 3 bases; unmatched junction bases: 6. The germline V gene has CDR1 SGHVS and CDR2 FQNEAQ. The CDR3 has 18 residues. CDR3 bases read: TGTGCCAGCAGCTTAGGGACTAGCGGGAGTATTATCTACAATGAG. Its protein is CASSLGTSGSIIYNE. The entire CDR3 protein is CASSLGTSGSIIYNEQFF.

The CDR3 loop reads CASSPPGQVKYSNQPQHF. CDR3 DNA, as far as it was read: TGTGCCAGCAGCCCACCGGGACAGGTGAAATATAGCAATCAGCCC. This chain connects TRBV7-8 to TRBJ1-5, with TRBD1 matching over 8 bases. The read comes to an end 3 residues before the CDR3 does, leaving the germline J gene to fill in the end. This CDR3 has 18 amino acids. With V trimmed by 5 bases and J by 0 bases, 12 bases remained unmatched. Germline CDR1 reads SGHVS; CDR2 reads FQNEAQ.

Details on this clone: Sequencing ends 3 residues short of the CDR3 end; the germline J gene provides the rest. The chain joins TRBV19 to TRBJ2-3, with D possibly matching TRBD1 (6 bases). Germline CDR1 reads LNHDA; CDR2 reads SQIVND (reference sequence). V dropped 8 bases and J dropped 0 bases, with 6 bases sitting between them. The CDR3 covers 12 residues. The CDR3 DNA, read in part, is TGTGCCAGTGGACAGAGCACAGATACG. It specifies CASGQSTDT. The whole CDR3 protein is CASGQSTDTQYF.

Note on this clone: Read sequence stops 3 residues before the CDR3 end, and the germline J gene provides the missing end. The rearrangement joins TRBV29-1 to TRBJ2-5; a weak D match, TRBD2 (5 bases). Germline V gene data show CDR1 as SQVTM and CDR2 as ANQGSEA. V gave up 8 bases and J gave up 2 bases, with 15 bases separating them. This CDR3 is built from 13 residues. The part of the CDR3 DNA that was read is TGCAGCACCCTCCTCGGGGATCAAGAGACC. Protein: CSTLLGDQET. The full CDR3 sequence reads CSTLLGDQETQYF.

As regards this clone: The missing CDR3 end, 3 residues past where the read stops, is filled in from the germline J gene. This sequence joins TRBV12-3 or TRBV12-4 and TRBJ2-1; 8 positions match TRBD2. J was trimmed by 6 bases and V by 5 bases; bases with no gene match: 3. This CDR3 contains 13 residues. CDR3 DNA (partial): TGTGCCAGCAGTCTAGGGACTAGCAATGAG. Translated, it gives CASSLGTSNE. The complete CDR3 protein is CASSLGTSNEQFF.

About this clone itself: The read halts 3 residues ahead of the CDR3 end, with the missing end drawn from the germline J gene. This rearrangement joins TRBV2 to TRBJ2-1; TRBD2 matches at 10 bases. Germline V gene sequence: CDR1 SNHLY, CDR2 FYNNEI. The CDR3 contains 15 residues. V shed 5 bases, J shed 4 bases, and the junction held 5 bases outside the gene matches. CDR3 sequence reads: CASSSGRATYNEQFF. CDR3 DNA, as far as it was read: TGTGCCAGCAGTAGCGGGAGGGCCACGTACAATGAG.

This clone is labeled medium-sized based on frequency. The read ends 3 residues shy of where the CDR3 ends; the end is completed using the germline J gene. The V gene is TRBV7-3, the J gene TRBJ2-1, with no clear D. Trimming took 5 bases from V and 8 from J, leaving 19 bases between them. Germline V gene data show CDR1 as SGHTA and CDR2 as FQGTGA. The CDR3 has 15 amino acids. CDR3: CASSPHSASSDEQFF. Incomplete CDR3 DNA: TGTGCCAGCAGCCCCCATTCTGCTAGTTCGGATGAG.

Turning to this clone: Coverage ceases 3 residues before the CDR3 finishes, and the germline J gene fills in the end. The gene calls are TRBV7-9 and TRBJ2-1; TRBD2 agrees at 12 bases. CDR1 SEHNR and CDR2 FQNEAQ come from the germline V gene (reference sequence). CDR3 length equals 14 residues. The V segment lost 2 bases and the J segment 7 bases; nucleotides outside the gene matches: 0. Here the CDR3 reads CASSLTSGRNEQFF. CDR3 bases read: TGTGCCAGCAGCTTAACTAGCGGGAGGAATGAG.

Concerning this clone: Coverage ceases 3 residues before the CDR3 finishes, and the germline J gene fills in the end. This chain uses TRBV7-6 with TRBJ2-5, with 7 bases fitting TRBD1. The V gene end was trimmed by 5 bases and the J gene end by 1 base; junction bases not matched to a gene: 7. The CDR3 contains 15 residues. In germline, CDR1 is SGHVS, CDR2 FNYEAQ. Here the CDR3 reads CASSNNRDSQETQYF. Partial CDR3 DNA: TGTGCCAGCAGCAATAACCGGGACAGCCAAGAGACC.

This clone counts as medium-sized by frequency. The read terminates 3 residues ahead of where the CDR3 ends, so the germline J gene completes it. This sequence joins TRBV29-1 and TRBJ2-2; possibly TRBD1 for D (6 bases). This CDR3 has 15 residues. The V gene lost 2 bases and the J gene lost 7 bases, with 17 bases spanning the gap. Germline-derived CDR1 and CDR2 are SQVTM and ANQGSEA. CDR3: CSVELPGHQVGELFF. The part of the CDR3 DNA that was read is TGCAGCGTTGAACTCCCGGGACACCAGGTCGGGGAG.

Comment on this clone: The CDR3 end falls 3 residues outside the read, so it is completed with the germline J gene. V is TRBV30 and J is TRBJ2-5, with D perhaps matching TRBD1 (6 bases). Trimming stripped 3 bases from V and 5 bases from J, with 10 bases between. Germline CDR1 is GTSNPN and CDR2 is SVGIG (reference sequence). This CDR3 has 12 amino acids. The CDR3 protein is CAWRDSEETQYF. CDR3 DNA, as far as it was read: TGTGCCTGGAGGGACAGTGAGGAGACC.

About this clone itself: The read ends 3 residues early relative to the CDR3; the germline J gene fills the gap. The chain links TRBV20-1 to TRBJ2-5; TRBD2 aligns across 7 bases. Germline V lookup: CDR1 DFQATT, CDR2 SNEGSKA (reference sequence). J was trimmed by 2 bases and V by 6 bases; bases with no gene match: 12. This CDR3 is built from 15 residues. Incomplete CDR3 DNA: TGCAGTGCCCACGACGAGCGGGAAGGGCAAGAGACC. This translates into CSAHDEREGQET. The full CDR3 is CSAHDEREGQETQYF.

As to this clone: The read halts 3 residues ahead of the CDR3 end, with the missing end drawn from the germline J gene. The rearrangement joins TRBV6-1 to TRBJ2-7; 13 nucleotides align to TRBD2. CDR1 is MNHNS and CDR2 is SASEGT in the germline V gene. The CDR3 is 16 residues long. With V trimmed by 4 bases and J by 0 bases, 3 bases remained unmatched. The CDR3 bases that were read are TGTGCCAGCAGTGGGACTAGCGGGGGTAGCTCCTACGAG. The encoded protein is CASSGTSGGSSYE. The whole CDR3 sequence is CASSGTSGGSSYEQYF.

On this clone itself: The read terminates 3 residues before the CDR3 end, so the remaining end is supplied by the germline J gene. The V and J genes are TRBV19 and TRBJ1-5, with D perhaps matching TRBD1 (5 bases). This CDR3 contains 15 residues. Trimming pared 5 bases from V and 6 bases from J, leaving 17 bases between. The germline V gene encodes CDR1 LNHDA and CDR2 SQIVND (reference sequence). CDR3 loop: CASSLTGTFTQPQHF. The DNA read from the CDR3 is TGTGCCAGTAGTCTAACCGGGACTTTCACTCAGCCC.

The CDR3 protein is CASSLAGQGINQPQHF. Partial CDR3 DNA: TGTGCCAGCAGCTTAGCTGGACAGGGGATAAATCAGCCC. The rearrangement joins TRBV7-8 to TRBJ1-5; 9 nucleotides line up with TRBD1. The read ends 3 residues early relative to the CDR3; the germline J gene fills the gap. CDR1 SGHVS and CDR2 FQNEAQ come from the germline V gene. The CDR3 runs to 16 residues. V was pared by 0 bases and J by 4 bases, with 4 bases of the junction left unmatched. Full variable domain (rest looked up from reference TRBV7-8 and TRBJ1-5): GAGVSQSPRYKVAKRGQDVALRCDPISGHVSLFWYQQALGQGPEFLTYFQNEAQLDKSGLPSDRFFAERPEGSVSTLKIQRTQQEDSAVYLCASSLAGQGINQPQHFGDGTRLSIL.

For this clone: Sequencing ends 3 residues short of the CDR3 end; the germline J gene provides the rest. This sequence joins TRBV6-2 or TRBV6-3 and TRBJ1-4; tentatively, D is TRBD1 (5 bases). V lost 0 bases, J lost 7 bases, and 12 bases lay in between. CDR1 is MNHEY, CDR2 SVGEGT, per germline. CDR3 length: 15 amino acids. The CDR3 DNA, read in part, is TGTGCCAGCAGTTACTCCCAGGGATCTGGTGAAAAA. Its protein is CASSYSQGSGEK. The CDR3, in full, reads CASSYSQGSGEKLFF.

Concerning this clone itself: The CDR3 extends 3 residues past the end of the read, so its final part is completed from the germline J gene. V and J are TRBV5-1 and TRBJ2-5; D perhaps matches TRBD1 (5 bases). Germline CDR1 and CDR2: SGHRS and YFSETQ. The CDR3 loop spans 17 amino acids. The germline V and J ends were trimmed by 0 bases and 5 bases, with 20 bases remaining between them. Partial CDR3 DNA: TGCGCCAGCAGCTTGGGATATCTACAGGACCCTCGGGAGACC. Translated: CASSLGYLQDPRET. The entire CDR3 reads CASSLGYLQDPRETQYF.

The part of the CDR3 DNA that was read is TGTGCCAGCAGCCTCGGGACTAGCGGGAGGGATACG. It is translated as CASSLGTSGRDT. The whole CDR3 protein reads CASSLGTSGRDTQYF. The chain recombines TRBV11-2 with TRBJ2-3; 15 bases match TRBD2. The DNA ends 3 residues before the CDR3 does, and the rest of the CDR3 is filled in from the germline J gene. Germline V lookup: CDR1 SGHAT, CDR2 FQNNGV. The CDR3 has 15 amino acids. V was pared by 5 bases and J by 6 bases, with 3 bases of the junction left unmatched.

The DNA read from the CDR3 is TGTGCCAGCAGCGAACAGGTCAGCTCCTACAATGAG. Amino acid sequence: CASSEQVSSYNE. The entire CDR3 protein reads CASSEQVSSYNEQFF. The chain has TRBV7-3 and TRBJ2-1; D is perhaps TRBD1 (5 bases). With the read ending 3 residues before the CDR3 end, the germline J gene is used to fill in that end. V was clipped by 5 bases and J by 0 bases, with 11 bases between them. CDR3 length equals 15 residues. CDR1 and CDR2 (germline): SGHTA, FQGTGA. The variable domain in full, completed from reference TRBV7-3 and TRBJ2-1, reads GAGVSQTPSNKVTEKGKYVELRCDPISGHTALYWYRQSLGQGPEFLIYFQGTGAADDSGLPNDRFFAVRPEGSVSTLKIQRTERGDSAVYLCASSEQVSSYNEQFFGPGTRLTVL.

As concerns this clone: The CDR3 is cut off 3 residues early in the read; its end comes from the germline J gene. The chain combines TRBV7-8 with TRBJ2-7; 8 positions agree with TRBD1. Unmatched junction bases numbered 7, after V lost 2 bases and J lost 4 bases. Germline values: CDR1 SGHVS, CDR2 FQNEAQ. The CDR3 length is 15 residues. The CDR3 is CASSLRQGIYYEQYF. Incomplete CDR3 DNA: TGTGCCAGCAGCTTAAGACAGGGGATTTATTACGAG.

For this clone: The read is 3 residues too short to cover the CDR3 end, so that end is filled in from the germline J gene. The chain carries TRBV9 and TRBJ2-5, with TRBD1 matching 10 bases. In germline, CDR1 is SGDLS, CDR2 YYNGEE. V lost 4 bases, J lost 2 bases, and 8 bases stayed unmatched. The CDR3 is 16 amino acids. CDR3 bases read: TGTGCCAGCAGCCTCCGACAGGGGGCAGGTCAAGAGACC. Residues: CASSLRQGAGQET. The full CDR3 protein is CASSLRQGAGQETQYF.